This T cell receptor (beta chain) was sequenced in a study of blood T cell repertoires in COVID-19. Method: immunoSEQ multiplex PCR; TCRdb's copy keeps in-frame clones and lacks some. The profile shows tens of thousands of clones, 84% of them singletons. The length of the CDR3 is 15 residues. V was clipped by 4 bases and J by 1 base; unmatched bases: 6. Per germline, CDR1 SGHNT and CDR2 YYREEE (reference sequence). This clonotype was sampled from a human donor in a cohort sampled during active COVID-19. Sample: peripheral blood. The rearrangement joins TRBV5-4 to TRBJ1-1; 8 bases fit TRBD1. CDR3 DNA sequence: TGTGCCAGCAGCAGAGGACAGGGAGGGAACACTGAAGCTTTCTTT. It translates to CASSRGQGGNTEAFF.